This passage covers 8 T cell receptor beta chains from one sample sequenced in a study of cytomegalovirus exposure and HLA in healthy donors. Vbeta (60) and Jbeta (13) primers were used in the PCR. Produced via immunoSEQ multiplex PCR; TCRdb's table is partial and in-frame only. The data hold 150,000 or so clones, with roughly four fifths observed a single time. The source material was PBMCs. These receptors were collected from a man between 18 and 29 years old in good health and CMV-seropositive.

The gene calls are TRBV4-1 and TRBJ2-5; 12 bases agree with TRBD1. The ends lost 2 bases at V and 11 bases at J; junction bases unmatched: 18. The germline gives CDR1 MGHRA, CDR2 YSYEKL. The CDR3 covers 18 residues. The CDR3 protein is CASSQFGIVGQGAEEQYF. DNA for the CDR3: TGCGCCAGCAGCCAATTTGGCATCGTGGGACAGGGGGCGGAGGAGCAGTACTTC.

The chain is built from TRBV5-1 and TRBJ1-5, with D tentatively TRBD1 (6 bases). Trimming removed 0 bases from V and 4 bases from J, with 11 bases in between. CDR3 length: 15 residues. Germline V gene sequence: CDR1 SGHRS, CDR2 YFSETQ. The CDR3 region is CASSLETGRNQPQHF. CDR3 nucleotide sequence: TGCGCCAGCAGCTTGGAGACAGGACGAAATCAGCCCCAGCATTTT.

The CDR3 is CASSETALFEKLFF. The CDR3 coding sequence is TGTGCCAGCAGCGAGACAGCTTTATTCGAAAAACTGTTTTTT. V gene TRBV9 combines with J gene TRBJ1-4, with a possible D match to TRBD1 (5 bases). Germline V gene lookup returns CDR1 SGDLS and CDR2 YYNGEE. The CDR3 consists of 14 residues. V gave up 3 bases and J gave up 8 bases, with 14 bases separating them.

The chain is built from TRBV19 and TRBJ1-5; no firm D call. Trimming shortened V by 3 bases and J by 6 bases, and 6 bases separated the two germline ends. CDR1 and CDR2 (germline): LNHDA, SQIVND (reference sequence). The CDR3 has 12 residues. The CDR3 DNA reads TGTGCCAGTAGTATTGGCTTTCAGCCCCAGCATTTT. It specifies CASSIGFQPQHF. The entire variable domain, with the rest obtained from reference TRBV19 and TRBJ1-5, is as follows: DGGITQSPKYLFRKEGQNVTLSCEQNLNHDAMYWYRQDPGQGLRLIYYSQIVNDFQKGDIAEGYSVSREKKESFPLTVTSAQKNPTAFYLCASSIGFQPQHFGDGTRLSIL.

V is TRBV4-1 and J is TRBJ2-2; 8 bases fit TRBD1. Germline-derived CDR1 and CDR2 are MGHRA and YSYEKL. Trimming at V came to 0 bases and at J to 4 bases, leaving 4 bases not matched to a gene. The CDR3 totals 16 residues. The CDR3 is CASSQEQGASTGELFF. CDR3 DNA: TGCGCCAGCAGCCAAGAGCAGGGGGCAAGCACCGGGGAGCTGTTTTTT.

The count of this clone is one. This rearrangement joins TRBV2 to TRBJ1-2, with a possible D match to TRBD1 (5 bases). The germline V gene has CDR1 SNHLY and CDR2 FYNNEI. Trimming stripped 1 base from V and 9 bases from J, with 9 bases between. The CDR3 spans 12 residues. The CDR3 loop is CASSEGRARYTF. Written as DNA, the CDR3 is TGTGCCAGCAGTGAAGGCAGGGCCCGCTACACCTTC.

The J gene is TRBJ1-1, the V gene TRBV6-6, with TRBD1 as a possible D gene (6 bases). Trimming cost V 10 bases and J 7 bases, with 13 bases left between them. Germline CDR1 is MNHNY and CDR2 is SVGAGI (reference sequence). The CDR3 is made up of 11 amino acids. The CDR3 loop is CATRQGGEAFF. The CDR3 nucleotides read TGTGCCACCCGCCAAGGGGGTGAAGCTTTCTTT.

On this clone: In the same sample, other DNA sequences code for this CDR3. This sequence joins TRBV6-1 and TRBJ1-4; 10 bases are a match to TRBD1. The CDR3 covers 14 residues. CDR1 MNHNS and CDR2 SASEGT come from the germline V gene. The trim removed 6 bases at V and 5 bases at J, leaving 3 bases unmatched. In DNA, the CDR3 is TGTGCCAGCAGCGACAGGGGGCTGAATGAAAAACTGTTTTTT. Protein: CASSDRGLNEKLFF.